The 26 T cell receptor beta chains given below trace back to one sample, sequenced in a study of PD-1 blockade in classical Hodgkin lymphoma (dated by TCRdb to 2018 to 2021). The library was prepared using the immunoSEQ multiplex PCR assay. TCRdb carries this immuneACCESS record with in-frame sequences only. Its versions omit some clonotypes, under half of them owing to an unresolved V gene in the studies checked, with the rest unexplained. The sample table records around 10,000 clones; roughly 80% of these occur just once. Around 32% of the sample is held by the ten biggest clonotypes. Explained via the paper, the time point label denotes: cycle 2 day 1 (C2D1) of nivolumab. Relapse after autologous stem cell transplantation had occurred in all trial patients, and cohorts A, B and C were distinguished by prior brentuximab vedotin exposure. Sequences were derived from peripheral blood mononuclear cells (PBMCs), sampled before the second cycle of nivolumab. These receptors were taken from a human donor with classical Hodgkin lymphoma.

This clone qualifies as medium-sized. In nucleotides, the CDR3 is TGTGCCACCTCTGGGAATAGCGGGCAGTCACTCGATAGCTACACCTTC. Translated: CATSGNSGQSLDSYTF. J is TRBJ1-2 and V is TRBV10-3; no firm D call. Per the germline V gene, CDR1 is ENHRY and CDR2 is SYGVKD. The CDR3 totals 16 residues. V lost 10 bases to trimming and J lost 9 bases, with 30 bases between them.

The chain recombines TRBV29-1 with TRBJ2-1; 10 bases fit TRBD2. V lost 3 bases to trimming and J lost 7 bases; unmatched junction nucleotides: 6. Germline lookup yields CDR1 SQVTM and CDR2 ANQGSEA. The length of the CDR3 is 14 residues. The CDR3 loop is CSVDIAGGVNEQFF. The CDR3 region has the DNA TGCAGCGTTGACATAGCGGGAGGAGTGAATGAGCAGTTCTTC.

In this sample, this clone turned up once. The genes are TRBV30 and TRBJ1-5, with D possibly matching TRBD1 (6 bases). Between the trimmed V and J ends, which lost 3 bases and 7 bases, there was a span of 13 bases. The CDR3 spans 13 residues. Germline V CDR1 and CDR2: GTSNPN, SVGIG (reference sequence). The DNA of the CDR3 is TGTGCCTGGAGCGCAGGGGAGCGGCAGCCCCAGCATTTT. It yields the protein CAWSAGERQPQHF.

The chain uses TRBV5-1 and TRBJ2-3; D possibly corresponds to TRBD2 (6 bases). Germline V lookup: CDR1 SGHRS, CDR2 YFSETQ. There are 14 residues in the CDR3. The V end lost 2 bases, the J end lost 5 bases, and 12 bases lay between the germline ends. The CDR3: CASSFGLWQDTQYF. CDR3 DNA sequence: TGCGCCAGCAGCTTTGGACTATGGCAAGATACGCAGTATTTT.

The J gene is TRBJ2-5, the V gene TRBV5-1; no definite D call. V was trimmed by 2 bases and J by 0 bases, leaving 8 bases between them. There are 14 residues in the CDR3. Germline CDR1 and CDR2: SGHRS and YFSETQ. The CDR3: CASSLYGYQETQYF. Here the CDR3 DNA reads TGCGCCAGCAGCTTATACGGCTACCAAGAGACCCAGTACTTC.

The chain employs TRBV5-1 and TRBJ2-5; D is perhaps TRBD1 (6 bases). The assigned J gene may be wrong: the sequence end matches TRBJ2-7 better. The CDR3 is 15 residues long. Per germline, CDR1 SGHRS and CDR2 YFSETQ. The CDR3 bases are TGCGCCAGCAGCTTCGGACAGCTCCTTCCCTACGAGCAGTACTTC. The encoded protein is CASSFGQLLPYEQYF.

The chain employs TRBV19 and TRBJ1-2; D is unresolved. CDR3 length equals 15 residues. V lost 7 bases, J lost 0 bases, and 15 bases lay in between. Germline CDR1 is LNHDA and CDR2 is SQIVND (reference sequence). The CDR3 protein is CASTIGGYSNYGYTF. The CDR3 coding sequence is TGTGCCAGTACGATCGGTGGCTATTCTAACTATGGCTACACCTTC.

This clone was detected once. The chain uses TRBV18 and TRBJ1-1; 7 bases align to TRBD1. This CDR3 region has 15 residues. V gave up 2 bases and J gave up 0 bases; unmatched junction bases: 3. Germline V gives CDR1 KGHSH, CDR2 LQKENI. The CDR3 sequence is CASSPGQVMNTEAFF. CDR3 in DNA: TGTGCCAGCTCACCAGGACAGGTCATGAACACTGAAGCTTTCTTT.

This rearrangement joins TRBV7-3 to TRBJ2-1; D possibly uses TRBD1 or TRBD2 (5 bases each). The ends were cut back, 3 bases at V and 5 bases at J, with 17 bases in the middle. Germline-derived CDR1 and CDR2 are SGHTA and FQGTGA. This CDR3 has 16 residues. This CDR3 reads CASSLINGAVNNEQFF. The CDR3 region has the DNA TGTGCCAGCAGCTTGATCAACGGGGCGGTCAACAATGAGCAGTTCTTC.

The J gene is TRBJ2-1, the V gene TRBV6-4; D is perhaps TRBD1 (6 bases). The V end lost 4 bases, the J end lost 10 bases, and 14 bases lay between the germline ends. This CDR3 has 13 amino acids. Germline-derived CDR1 and CDR2 are MRHNA and SNTAGT. CDR3 DNA sequence: TGTGCCAGCAGTGTTTCCCAGGGGCAGGAGCAGTTCTTC. Translated: CASSVSQGQEQFF.

The chain has TRBV19 and TRBJ2-3; 7 nucleotides match TRBD2. Germline values: CDR1 LNHDA, CDR2 SQIVND (reference sequence). The CDR3 length is 14 residues. Losses at the gene ends were 10 bases for V and 4 bases for J; bases not matched to a gene: 11. The CDR3 loop is CATSRGGSADTQYF. The CDR3 bases are TGTGCCACCAGTAGGGGCGGGAGCGCAGATACGCAGTATTTT.

The chain joins TRBV7-2 to TRBJ2-3; no definite D call. Trimming shortened V by 1 base and J by 4 bases, and 9 bases separated the two germline ends. The germline gives CDR1 SGHTA, CDR2 FQGNSA. This CDR3 has 14 amino acids. DNA for the CDR3: TGTGCCAGCAGCTTAGTAGGGCCCGCAGATACGCAGTATTTT. This sequence encodes CASSLVGPADTQYF.

The genes are TRBV7-9 and TRBJ1-1; possibly TRBD1 for D (6 bases). The CDR3 runs 19 residues. Deletions cut 1 base from V and 2 bases from J, with 23 bases between. Germline V gene data show CDR1 as SEHNR and CDR2 as FQNEAQ (reference sequence). The CDR3 sequence is CASSLERGRGGQKNTEAFF. CDR3 DNA sequence: TGTGCCAGCAGCTTAGAACGTGGGCGCGGGGGACAAAAAAACACTGAAGCTTTCTTT.

In DNA form, the CDR3 reads TGTGCCAGTAGTATGTTTCGGGATAGCGGGAGCTCCTACAATGAGCAGTTCTTC. It encodes CASSMFRDSGSSYNEQFF. The rearrangement uses TRBV19 and TRBJ2-1; TRBD2 matches at 9 bases. The CDR3 has 18 amino acids. The junction had 9 bases not matched to a gene; V was cut back by 3 bases and J by 0 bases. Germline values: CDR1 LNHDA, CDR2 SQIVND (reference sequence). The entire variable domain, with the rest obtained from reference TRBV19 and TRBJ2-1, is as follows: DGGITQSPKYLFRKEGQNVTLSCEQNLNHDAMYWYRQDPGQGLRLIYYSQIVNDFQKGDIAEGYSVSREKKESFPLTVTSAQKNPTAFYLCASSMFRDSGSSYNEQFFGPGTRLTVL.

The chain has TRBV4-1 and TRBJ1-4, with D unclear. Germline V CDR1 and CDR2: MGHRA, YSYEKL. The V end was cut by 0 bases, the J end by 4 bases, with 12 bases between. This CDR3 contains 16 residues. In DNA, the CDR3 is TGCGCCAGCAGCCAAGATTTAGGAACATTTAATGAAAAACTGTTTTTT. It yields the protein CASSQDLGTFNEKLFF.

This chain links TRBV15 with TRBJ2-1; D uncertain. The CDR3 runs 13 residues. V was pared by 0 bases and J by 7 bases, with 7 bases between. The germline V gene encodes CDR1 LNHNV and CDR2 YYDKDF (reference sequence). This CDR3 is CATSRDRTNEQFF. The CDR3 nucleotides read TGTGCCACCAGCAGAGATAGGACGAATGAGCAGTTCTTC.

This clone was counted a single time. The CDR3, as DNA: TGTGCCACCACCCGCCAAGAGCCCTACGAGCAGTACTTC. It yields the protein CATTRQEPYEQYF. The chain combines TRBV2 with TRBJ2-7; D unresolved. Germline loops: CDR1 SNHLY, CDR2 FYNNEI. V gave up 10 bases and J gave up 2 bases, with 15 bases separating them. The CDR3 length is 13 residues.

The gene calls are TRBV7-3 and TRBJ2-2; no reliable D call. CDR1 is SGHTA, CDR2 FQGTGA, per germline. The V end was cut by 2 bases, the J end by 6 bases, with 1 base between. The CDR3 is 11 residues long. The CDR3 loop is CASSLPGELFF. CDR3 coding DNA: TGTGCCAGCAGCTTACCCGGGGAGCTGTTTTTT.

The chain carries TRBV4-1 and TRBJ1-3; the match to TRBD1 covers 9 bases. V shed 5 bases, J shed 4 bases, and the junction held 6 bases outside the gene matches. The CDR3 runs to 15 residues. Germline values: CDR1 MGHRA, CDR2 YSYEKL. CDR3 sequence reads: CASSAGTGNGNTIYF. The DNA of the CDR3 is TGCGCCAGCAGCGCCGGGACAGGGAACGGAAACACCATATATTTT.

The chain joins TRBV28 to TRBJ2-5; 9 positions agree with TRBD1. Germline V gene data show CDR1 as MDHEN and CDR2 as SYDVKM. The CDR3 extends over 16 amino acids. Trimming at V came to 6 bases and at J to 0 bases, leaving 8 bases not matched to a gene. The CDR3 nucleotides are TGTGCCAGCAGCGGATCCGGGACAGGGAACCAAGAGACCCAGTACTTC. Its protein is CASSGSGTGNQETQYF. Full variable domain (missing parts from reference TRBV28 and TRBJ2-5): DVKVTQSSRYLVKRTGEKVFLECVQDMDHENMFWYRQDPGLGLRLIYFSYDVKMKEKGDIPEGYSVSREKKERFSLILESASTNQTSMYLCASSGSGTGNQETQYFGPGTRLLVL.

The CDR3 sequence: CATADRWDQPQHF. CDR3 bases: TGTGCCACCGCGGACAGGTGGGATCAGCCCCAGCATTTT. The chain employs TRBV19 and TRBJ1-5, with 7 bases aligning to TRBD1. The CDR3 is 13 residues long. CDR1 is LNHDA and CDR2 is SQIVND in the germline V gene (reference sequence). V dropped 10 bases and J dropped 5; count of bases not matched to a gene: 8.

The rearrangement uses TRBV5-6 and TRBJ1-1, with D uncertain. The CDR3 contains 14 residues. The germline gives CDR1 SGHDT, CDR2 YYEEEE. Trimming took 1 base from V and 5 from J, leaving 12 bases between them. In DNA form, the CDR3 reads TGTGCCAGCAGCTTGATGGCGGGGTTGACTGAAGCTTTCTTT. Translation gives CASSLMAGLTEAFF.

The CDR3, as DNA: TGTGCCAGCAGTGAGACGGGAGAGGCAGATACGCAGTATTTT. As protein: CASSETGEADTQYF. The chain recombines TRBV6-4 with TRBJ2-3; D possibly corresponds to TRBD2 (6 bases). V gave up 3 bases and J gave up 4 bases, with 11 bases separating them. The CDR3 length is 14 residues. Germline V gives CDR1 MRHNA, CDR2 SNTAGT.

Concerning this clone itself: The same CDR3 also results from other DNA sequences found in this sample. V is TRBV19 and J is TRBJ1-3; D is ambiguous. V lost 3 bases to trimming and J lost 4 bases, with 16 bases between them. The CDR3 runs 16 residues. Looked up from germline, CDR1 is LNHDA and CDR2 is SQIVND (reference sequence). The CDR3: CASSIAPQGSGNTIYF. CDR3 coding DNA: TGTGCCAGTAGTATTGCCCCACAAGGGTCGGGAAACACCATATATTTT.

The chain couples TRBV2 to TRBJ1-1; no definite D call. This CDR3 has 13 residues. V was cut by 5 bases and J by 0 bases, with 7 bases left in between. The germline V gene has CDR1 SNHLY and CDR2 FYNNEI. The DNA for the CDR3 is TGTGCCAGCAGTCAAGAACTGAACACTGAAGCTTTCTTT. It specifies CASSQELNTEAFF.

As DNA, the CDR3 is TGTGCCAGCAGCTTACGTCACCTCAATGAGCAGTTCTTC. This sequence encodes CASSLRHLNEQFF. The chain recombines TRBV7-8 with TRBJ2-1, with D unclear. This CDR3 is built from 13 residues. Germline V gene lookup returns CDR1 SGHVS and CDR2 FQNEAQ. Trimming took off 2 bases at V and 6 bases at J, with 8 bases between the two ends.